This TCR beta chain was sequenced during a study of blood T cell repertoires in COVID-19. For the study at large: COVID-19 samples from acute and convalescent phases originated in the United States, Italy and Spain. The cDNA or gDNA used as material had been derived from T cells, B-cell-depleted T cells, or PBMCs.

Methods used by the authors: Using reference gene primer amplification, nucleated cell counts were estimated. Sequencing used immunoSEQ multiplex PCR; TCRdb keeps in-frame clones, though not all of them. V and J calls and clone size are copied from that table; D and trimming were computed from the DNA. The sample carries around 270,000 clones, around 87% recorded once. The CDR3 sequence is 16 residues long. The clonotype comes from a woman in her 50s with acute or convalescent COVID-19. The chain couples TRBV21-1 to TRBJ2-1; the table calls TRBD2, which could not be checked here. TRBV21-1 is deemed a pseudogene. Source material: peripheral blood. The CDR3 DNA reads as TGTGCCAGCAGCAAAGAGTTGTGGCTAGCTTACAATGAGCAGTTCTTC. This sequence encodes CASSKELWLAYNEQFF.